This T cell receptor beta chain stems from a study of blood T cell repertoires in COVID-19. Across the whole study: Italy, Spain and the United States were the sources of the convalescent and acute COVID-19 samples. In each case, the material was cDNA or gDNA derived from T cells, B-cell-depleted T cells, or PBMCs.

This CDR3 has 15 amino acids. CDR1 and CDR2 from the germline V gene are KGHSH and LQKENI. Trimming shortened V by 3 bases and J by 0 bases, and 11 bases separated the two germline ends. Some clones are missing from TCRdb's copy, which holds only in-frame ones; the method was immunoSEQ multiplex PCR. This table has around 60,000 clones, approximately 90% appearing once. This rearrangement joins TRBV18 to TRBJ1-2, with D perhaps matching TRBD1 (5 bases). Sequencing was carried out using peripheral blood. The clonotype comes from a human donor in a cohort sampled during active COVID-19. Written as DNA, the CDR3 is TGTGCCAGCTCACCGCGGGACGCATCTAACTATGGCTACACCTTC. It translates to CASSPRDASNYGYTF.